One and the same sample provided the 30 T cell receptor beta chains below, sequenced in a study of tumor and adjacent non-tumor tissue in lung cancer. No cell sorting was done before RNA was extracted from the tissue. Three rounds of nested PCR, following a modified ARM-PCR protocol, produced the TCRbeta library. From the multiplex PCR reads, TCRdb called clonotypes with MiXCR, one entry per CDR3 protein. The table records 120,000 or so distinct CDR3 sequences, about 66% of them present only once. Sequencing was performed on lung tumor tissue. These TCRs come from a man aged 25 to 40 with non-small cell lung cancer.

The genes are TRBV5-4 and TRBJ2-3; maybe TRBD1 (5 bases). V was clipped by 4 bases and J by 7 bases, with 22 bases between them. The V gene's germline CDR1 is SGHNT and CDR2 YYREEE (reference sequence). The length of the CDR3 is 16 residues. The DNA for the CDR3 is TGTGCCAGCAGCCAAGTTACAGTAAGGGGTCCAAATACGCAGTATTTT. Translation gives CASSQVTVRGPNTQYF.

This clonotype was seen at least ten times. A clone one base away is much larger, so this may be a read error. The CDR3 region is CAGSLAGPREAFF. The CDR3 region has the DNA TGTGCCGGCAGCTTAGCAGGTCCCCGGGAAGCTTTCTTT. The chain is built from TRBV11-2 and TRBJ1-1; D not resolved. This CDR3 comprises 13 residues. CDR1 and CDR2 (germline): SGHAT, FQNNGV.

With regard to this clonotype: This may come from a read error, since a much larger clone is one base off. The chain joins TRBV10-2 to TRBJ1-5; no clear D. Trimming shortened V by 0 bases and J by 11 bases, and 8 bases separated the two germline ends. Per the germline V gene, CDR1 is WSHSY and CDR2 is SAAADI. The CDR3 runs to 12 residues. The CDR3 is CASSESWQSQHF. The CDR3 nucleotides read TGCGCCAGCAGTGAGTCTTGGCAGTCCCAGCATTTT.

Details on this clonotype: At one end, the junction sequence differs from germline, possibly due to a read error. The chain is built from TRBV28 and TRBJ1-2; the D gene is possibly TRBD1 (6 bases). Germline loops: CDR1 MDHEN, CDR2 SYDVKM. The CDR3 extends over 13 amino acids. CDR3 in amino acids: CASSPGTSYDYTF. For the CDR3, the DNA is TGTGCCAGCAGCCCCGGGACATCCTATGACTACACCTTC.

About this clonotype itself: The junction shows a germline mismatch at one end, possibly a read error. J is TRBJ2-1 and V is TRBV20-1; the match to TRBD2 covers 7 bases. The CDR3 contains 15 residues. CDR1 is DFQATT, CDR2 SNEGSKA, per germline (reference sequence). Here the CDR3 DNA reads TGCATTGCTAGCCCCCCTAGCGGAATTTACAATGAGCAGTTCTTC. Amino acid sequence: CIASPPSGIYNEQFF.

In regard to this clonotype: This CDR3 is missing its conserved last phenylalanine or tryptophan, likely due to a read error. The V gene is TRBV20-1, the J gene TRBJ2-7, with 10 bases that match TRBD2. The CDR3 totals 14 residues. Germline-derived CDR1 and CDR2 are DFQATT and SNEGSKA (reference sequence). Trimming cost V 4 bases and J 8 bases; bases outside gene matches: 11. This CDR3 reads CSAKTAGGWNQQYI. The CDR3 bases are TGCAGTGCTAAAACAGCGGGGGGGTGGAACCAGCAGTACATC.

The DNA for the CDR3 is TGTGCCAGCACCTCAGGGACTAGTGGAATCACCGGGGAGCTGTTTTTT. This translates into CASTSGTSGITGELFF. The rearrangement uses TRBV5-4 and TRBJ2-2, with 8 bases matching TRBD2. This CDR3 is 16 amino acids long. V shed 6 bases, J shed 4 bases, and the junction held 11 bases outside the gene matches. From germline, CDR1 is SGHNT and CDR2 YYREEE (reference sequence).

Comments on this clonotype: With a much larger clone just one base away, this may be a read error. It is likely a read error, because the conserved phenylalanine at the end of the CDR3 is missing. V is TRBV6-5 and J is TRBJ2-2; 7 bases map to TRBD2. The CDR3 totals 14 residues. Germline lookup yields CDR1 MNHEY and CDR2 SVGAGI. J lost 5 bases, V lost 4 bases, and 4 bases had no gene match. The CDR3 sequence: CASSSGRWTGELFL. The CDR3 region has the DNA TGTGCCAGCAGTTCCGGGAGGTGGACCGGGGAGCTGTTTTTA.

CDR3 in DNA: TGTGCCATCAGTGAGACACCTAACACTGAAGCTTTCTTT. This codes for CAISETPNTEAFF. The rearrangement links TRBV10-3 to TRBJ1-1; no clear D gene. The CDR3 runs to 13 residues. V lost 2 bases and J lost 2, with 6 bases in between. The germline CDR1 and CDR2 sequences are ENHRY and SYGVKD.

The chain combines TRBV6-2 or TRBV6-3 with TRBJ1-5, with D unclear. CDR3 size: 13 residues. CDR1 and CDR2 from the germline V gene are MNHEY and SVGEGT. V was pared by 6 bases and J by 2 bases, with 8 bases between. CDR3 protein: CASRTEGNQPQHF. The CDR3 coding sequence is TGTGCCAGCAGAACAGAGGGCAATCAGCCCCAGCATTTT.

Comments on this clonotype: The junction differs from germline at one of its ends, possibly a read error. As DNA, the CDR3 is TGCAGTACTAGAGATGGGTGGTACGAGCACTTC. It codes for CSTRDGWYEHF. The chain carries TRBV20-1 and TRBJ2-7, with a possible D match to TRBD2 (5 bases). The CDR3 loop spans 11 amino acids. Germline CDR1 and CDR2: DFQATT and SNEGSKA (reference sequence).

In its sample, this clonotype was seen once. The chain uses TRBV12-3 or TRBV12-4 and TRBJ1-5; unclear D gene. The CDR3 runs to 13 residues. Deletions cut 9 bases from V and 9 bases from J, with 18 bases between. The CDR3 reads CARSTPPSPPQHF. As DNA, the CDR3 is TGTGCCAGAAGTACTCCTCCCAGCCCGCCCCAGCATTTT.

A note on this clonotype: With a much larger clone just one base away, this may be a read error. The rearrangement uses TRBV30 and TRBJ2-6, with TRBD2 identical over 9 bases. Per germline, CDR1 GTSNPN and CDR2 SVGIG (reference sequence). CDR3 length: 19 residues. CDR3 protein: CARSVGASGVTSGANVLTF. DNA of the CDR3: TGTGCCCGGAGTGTGGGGGCTAGCGGGGTAACCTCTGGGGCCAACGTCCTGACTTTC.

Notes on this clonotype: Its ends do not fully match the called genes, so a read error is possible. This chain links TRBV20-1 with TRBJ2-5; no clear D. The CDR3 has 13 residues. Germline V gene data show CDR1 as DFQATT and CDR2 as SNEGSKA (reference sequence). The CDR3 sequence: CRATPHTKETQYF. The CDR3 region has the DNA TGCCGTGCTACTCCACATACGAAAGAGACCCAGTACTTC.

In the case of this clonotype: One junction end does not reproduce the germline sequence, and a read error may be involved. The chain uses TRBV11-3 and TRBJ2-3, with a weak D call TRBD2 (6 bases). Germline V lookup: CDR1 SGHNT, CDR2 YENEEA. The CDR3 is 16 amino acids. The CDR3 region has the DNA TGTGCCAGCAGCCGAGGACGGGAGATGAACACAGATACACAGTATTTT. As protein: CASSRGREMNTDTQYF.

At least ten counts were recorded for this clonotype. This chain connects TRBV20-1 to TRBJ2-3; TRBD1 aligns across 9 bases. The CDR3 spans 13 residues. Germline trimming cut 6 bases from V and 5 bases from J; bases unmatched to any gene: 6. Per germline, CDR1 DFQATT and CDR2 SNEGSKA (reference sequence). The CDR3 loop is CSAEQGAGDTQYF. CDR3 nucleotide sequence: TGCAGTGCGGAACAGGGGGCAGGAGATACGCAGTATTTT.

This clonotype occurred once. The V and J genes are TRBV6-5 and TRBJ2-1; D might be TRBD1 (6 bases). The V end lost 5 bases, the J end lost 9 bases, and 14 bases lay between the germline ends. Germline V CDR1 and CDR2: MNHEY, SVGAGI. The CDR3 runs to 13 residues. The chain's CDR3 is CASSTCTGSEQFF. CDR3 bases: TGTGCCAGCAGTACCTGCACAGGGTCTGAGCAGTTCTTC.

Points on this clonotype: A much larger clone lies a single base off, so this may be a read error. It is unclear where the CDR3 begins or ends on the DNA, so no DNA is shown, and the CDR3 is as TCRdb lists it. The rearrangement links TRBV12-3 or TRBV12-4 to TRBJ1-1. The length of the CDR3 is 12 amino acids, counting both ends. This CDR3 is CASSFLAVEAFF.

The chain employs TRBV24-1 and TRBJ2-5; D gene uncertain. Trimming took 4 bases from V and 1 from J, leaving 6 bases between them. The germline gives CDR1 KGHDR, CDR2 SFDVKD. There are 13 residues in the CDR3. In DNA, the CDR3 is TGTGCCACCAGTGACCCAGCCCAAGAGACCCAGTACTTC. It codes for CATSDPAQETQYF.

This clonotype came up once. This may arise from a read error, as a much more abundant clone is one base away. CDR3 DNA sequence: TGTGCCAGCAGTATTTTAGGGGGAGAGACCCAGTACTTC. This translates into CASSILGGETQYF. The chain carries TRBV28 and TRBJ2-5; possibly TRBD1 for D (6 bases). The CDR3 consists of 13 residues. The V gene's germline CDR1 is MDHEN and CDR2 SYDVKM. Between the trimmed V and J ends, which lost 5 bases and 4 bases, there was a span of 11 bases. The variable domain in full, completed from reference TRBV28 and TRBJ2-5, reads DVKVTQSSRYLVKRTGEKVFLECVQDMDHENMFWYRQDPGLGLRLIYFSYDVKMKEKGDIPEGYSVSREKKERFSLILESASTNQTSMYLCASSILGGETQYFGPGTRLLVL.

This clonotype was counted once. The chain employs TRBV29-1 and TRBJ2-3; D tentatively reads TRBD1 or TRBD2 (5 bases each). Trimming stripped 3 bases from V and 5 bases from J, with 15 bases between. The CDR3 covers 14 residues. Germline CDR1 reads SQVTM; CDR2 reads ANQGSEA. CDR3 region: CSVEDSGNIDTQYF. Written as DNA, the CDR3 is TGCAGCGTTGAGGACTCAGGGAACATAGATACGCAGTATTTT.

A word on this clonotype: A much larger clone sits a single nucleotide away, making a read error possible. This chain joins TRBV12-3 or TRBV12-4 and TRBJ1-2, with a possible D match to TRBD1 (5 bases). The length of the CDR3 is 13 residues. CDR3 nucleotides: TGTGCCAGCAGTCTGACAGAGAACTATGGCTACATCTTC. The encoded protein is CASSLTENYGYIF.

Turning to this clonotype: A much larger clone lies a single base off, so this may be a read error. The genes are TRBV29-1 and TRBJ2-1; 9 positions match TRBD2. The CDR3 runs 11 residues. Germline assignment: CDR1 SQVTM and CDR2 ANQGSEA. The CDR3 coding sequence is TGCGGCAGTAGCGGGAGTGGGGAGCAGTTCTTC. Protein sequence: CGSSGSGEQFF.

As regards this clonotype: Its ends do not fully match the called genes, so a read error is possible. V gene TRBV18 combines with J gene TRBJ1-6; the D gene is possibly TRBD1 (5 bases). Germline lookup yields CDR1 KGHSH and CDR2 LQKENI. This CDR3 has 15 residues. This CDR3 reads CTSSPRDSPNSPLHF. CDR3 sequence (DNA): TGTACCAGCTCACCCCGAGACAGTCCTAATTCACCCCTCCACTTT.

With respect to this clonotype: A read error may explain this, as a much larger clone is one base away. This chain connects TRBV12-3 or TRBV12-4 to TRBJ1-2, with unresolved D. The CDR3 spans 13 residues. V dropped 7 bases and J dropped 4 bases, with 13 bases sitting between them. CDR3 bases: TGTGCCAGCACCTTCGACGGCACCTATGGCTACACCTTC. It is translated as CASTFDGTYGYTF.

This clonotype came up many times. V is TRBV20-1 and J is TRBJ2-3; 12 bases align to TRBD2. CDR1 DFQATT and CDR2 SNEGSKA come from the germline V gene (reference sequence). The CDR3 has 14 residues. V was pared by 8 bases and J by 9 bases, with 12 bases of the junction left unmatched. The CDR3 DNA reads TGCAGTCTACTACTAGCGGGGGGCGGGGGGACGCAGTATTTT. Translating it yields CSLLLAGGGGTQYF.

This clonotype was detected many times. The chain is built from TRBV6-5 and TRBJ2-7; D is perhaps TRBD1 (6 bases). The germline CDR1 and CDR2 sequences are MNHEY and SVGAGI. This CDR3 has 14 residues. The V gene lost 2 bases and the J gene lost 5 bases, with 13 bases spanning the gap. The DNA of the CDR3 is TGTGCCAGCAGTTACCCAGGGGCTCTTGACGAGCAGTACTTC. Its translation: CASSYPGALDEQYF.

Points on this clonotype: This may arise from a read error, as a much more abundant clone is one base away. Since the CDR3 does not end with the conserved phenylalanine or tryptophan, this likely comes from a read error. This chain links TRBV12-3 or TRBV12-4 with TRBJ2-7; 9 nucleotides match TRBD2. After removal of 5 bases from V and 6 bases from J, the junction contained 11 bases not matched to a gene. The CDR3 is 15 residues long. CDR3 sequence (DNA): TGTGCCAGCAGTCCCTTAGCGGGAGTAAGGGCCGAGCAGTACTAC. Translation gives CASSPLAGVRAEQYY.

On this clonotype: A read error is possible here, since a much larger clone lies one base away. The V gene is TRBV12-3 or TRBV12-4, the J gene TRBJ1-6, with 8 bases that match TRBD1. The trim removed 5 bases at V and 9 bases at J, leaving 12 bases unmatched. This CDR3 is built from 16 residues. The CDR3 here is CASSPHPDRVASPLHF. The CDR3 nucleotides read TGTGCCAGCAGTCCGCACCCGGACAGGGTAGCTTCACCCCTCCACTTT.

This chain uses TRBV20-1 with TRBJ2-5; tentatively, D is TRBD1 or TRBD2 (5 bases each). The CDR3 is 14 residues long. Trimming removed 2 bases at V and 5 bases at J, with 15 bases between. Looked up from germline, CDR1 is DFQATT and CDR2 is SNEGSKA (reference sequence). CDR3 bases: TGCAGTGCTAGACCGGGCCTGGGGGTGGAGACCCAGTACTTC. Protein product: CSARPGLGVETQYF.